The next 23 T cell receptor beta chains were all read from a single sample in a study of OX40 agonist ivuxolimab in advanced cancers. The repertoire was sequenced with immunoSEQ multiplex PCR; TCRdb's copy has only in-frame clones and lacks some. The sample has roughly 80,000 clones, roughly nine tenths seen once. Material: CD4+ or CD8+ T cells sorted from blood, obtained in a trial of the OX40 agonist ivuxolimab. The source of these receptors is an adult with an advanced solid tumor such as melanoma, head and neck, liver or kidney cancer.

The chain links TRBV15 to TRBJ1-1; D is unclear. The CDR3 totals 14 residues. In germline, CDR1 is LNHNV, CDR2 YYDKDF (reference sequence). V was pared by 1 base and J by 3 bases, with 9 bases between. The CDR3 DNA reads TGTGCCACCAGCAGAGGGGGAGCCGACACTGAAGCTTTCTTT. Protein sequence: CATSRGGADTEAFF.

The V gene is TRBV19, the J gene TRBJ2-6, with 7 positions matching TRBD1. Trimming cost V 3 bases and J 0 bases; bases outside gene matches: 8. Germline values: CDR1 LNHDA, CDR2 SQIVND (reference sequence). This CDR3 has 18 amino acids. The CDR3 protein is CASSMRGTVRSGANVLTF. The CDR3 nucleotides are TGTGCCAGTAGTATGAGGGGGACAGTTCGCTCTGGGGCCAACGTCCTGACTTTC.

J is TRBJ1-2 and V is TRBV14; D remains unclear. The germline V gene encodes CDR1 SGHDN and CDR2 FVKESK. This CDR3 region has 13 residues. Deletions cut 1 base from V and 4 bases from J, with 7 bases between. The CDR3 is CASSQVPTYGYTF. CDR3 DNA sequence: TGTGCCAGCAGCCAAGTTCCCACCTATGGCTACACCTTC.

This clone showed up just once. CDR3 region: CASRTSGSYNEQFF. CDR3 nucleotide sequence: TGTGCCAGCAGGACTAGCGGCTCCTACAATGAGCAGTTCTTC. The chain joins TRBV11-2 to TRBJ2-1; 9 bases agree with TRBD2. Germline values: CDR1 SGHAT, CDR2 FQNNGV. Trimming removed 6 bases from V and 0 bases from J; junction bases left unmatched: 0. The CDR3 contains 14 residues.

The chain joins TRBV5-1 to TRBJ2-3, with 7 bases lining up with TRBD2. The CDR3 runs to 17 residues. The V segment lost 3 bases and the J segment 1 base; nucleotides outside the gene matches: 11. Germline loops: CDR1 SGHRS, CDR2 YFSETQ. The CDR3 region has the DNA TGCGCCAGCAGCTCTGGGGCTAGCGGTGATGGCACAGATACGCAGTATTTT. Encoded protein: CASSSGASGDGTDTQYF.

This clone was recorded only once. The J gene is TRBJ1-4, the V gene TRBV5-1; D is unclear. V gave up 0 bases and J gave up 5 bases, with 11 bases separating them. CDR3 size: 15 residues. Per the germline V gene, CDR1 is SGHRS and CDR2 is YFSETQ. CDR3 residues: CASSLEGGVNEKLFF. The CDR3 coding sequence is TGCGCCAGCAGCTTGGAGGGCGGGGTGAATGAAAAACTGTTTTTT.

This clone has a handful of counts. The chain employs TRBV6-1 and TRBJ2-7; no reliable D call. Looked up from germline, CDR1 is MNHNS and CDR2 is SASEGT. The germline V and J ends were trimmed by 1 base and 3 bases, with 7 bases remaining between them. This CDR3 comprises 13 residues. CDR3 sequence: CASSEGEIYEQYF. In DNA, the CDR3 is TGTGCCAGCAGTGAAGGTGAAATCTACGAGCAGTACTTC.

Only one count was recorded for this clone. The chain recombines TRBV7-8 with TRBJ2-3; D uncertain. The CDR3 is 14 residues long. The germline V and J ends were trimmed by 5 bases and 1 base, with 10 bases remaining between them. Germline CDR1 SGHVS, CDR2 FQNEAQ. CDR3 protein: CASSLFDRTDTQYF. Written as DNA, the CDR3 is TGTGCCAGCAGCCTTTTCGACCGCACAGATACGCAGTATTTT.

The genes are TRBV6-5 and TRBJ1-4; D is perhaps TRBD1 (5 bases). The CDR3 sequence is 15 residues long. From germline, CDR1 is MNHEY and CDR2 SVGAGI. V was cut by 6 bases and J by 4 bases, with 15 bases left in between. The CDR3 loop is CASRGPGEGNEKLFF. CDR3 DNA: TGTGCCAGCAGGGGACCCGGGGAGGGTAATGAAAAACTGTTTTTT.

This clone was seen a single time. The chain recombines TRBV7-2 with TRBJ1-3; perhaps TRBD1 as D (5 bases). Between the trimmed V and J ends, which lost 7 bases and 0 bases, there was a span of 13 bases. The CDR3 has 15 residues. Germline CDR1 reads SGHTA; CDR2 reads FQGNSA. The CDR3 loop is CASTLGPYSGNTIYF. Here the CDR3 DNA reads TGTGCCAGCACCTTGGGACCCTACTCTGGAAACACCATATATTTT.

The chain links TRBV28 to TRBJ2-2; weak D call: TRBD2 (7 bases). The CDR3 covers 13 residues. Germline loops: CDR1 MDHEN, CDR2 SYDVKM. With 6 bases removed from V and 8 bases from J, the gap between germline ends came to 13 bases. As DNA, the CDR3 is TGTGCCAGCAGCCGCGGGGGCAAAGGGGAGCTGTTTTTT. This gives the protein CASSRGGKGELFF. The full variable domain, its missing parts supplied by reference TRBV28 and TRBJ2-2, is DVKVTQSSRYLVKRTGEKVFLECVQDMDHENMFWYRQDPGLGLRLIYFSYDVKMKEKGDIPEGYSVSREKKERFSLILESASTNQTSMYLCASSRGGKGELFFGEGSRLTVL.

The chain has TRBV30 and TRBJ2-1; TRBD2 matches at 10 bases. V lost 3 bases and J lost 5; bases outside the gene matches: 7. CDR3 size: 15 residues. Per germline, CDR1 GTSNPN and CDR2 SVGIG (reference sequence). CDR3 nucleotides: TGTGCCTGGAGAGAAGCGGGAGGGCGACACAATGAGCAGTTCTTC. Its translation is CAWREAGGRHNEQFF.

The chain links TRBV30 to TRBJ1-2; 9 bases are shared with TRBD1. CDR1 is GTSNPN and CDR2 is SVGIG in the germline V gene (reference sequence). The V gene end was trimmed by 5 bases and the J gene end by 8 bases; junction bases not matched to a gene: 18. The CDR3 is 16 residues long. As DNA, the CDR3 is TGTGCCTGGGGAACTCCGGGACAGGGACCCCTCTACGGCTACACCTTC. It yields the protein CAWGTPGQGPLYGYTF.

CDR3 DNA sequence: TGTGCCAGCAGCTACGGGGGCTCCTACAATGAGCAGTTCTTC. Its translation is CASSYGGSYNEQFF. The chain links TRBV7-6 to TRBJ2-1; weak D call: TRBD2 (6 bases). The germline V and J ends were trimmed by 4 bases and 0 bases, with 7 bases remaining between them. The CDR3 spans 14 residues. Germline V gene sequence: CDR1 SGHVS, CDR2 FNYEAQ.

This clone was seen more than once but under ten times. This sequence joins TRBV2 and TRBJ2-1; tentatively, D is TRBD1 (5 bases). V lost 5 bases and J 1 base, leaving 12 bases between the germline ends. Germline values: CDR1 SNHLY, CDR2 FYNNEI. This CDR3 is built from 15 residues. CDR3 DNA sequence: TGTGCCAGCAGTATGACACAGGATTCCTACAATGAGCAGTTCTTC. It translates to CASSMTQDSYNEQFF.

The genes are TRBV18 and TRBJ2-5, with no clear D. The CDR3 covers 14 residues. Between the trimmed V and J ends, which lost 1 base and 2 bases, there was a span of 8 bases. Per the germline V gene, CDR1 is KGHSH and CDR2 is LQKENI. The CDR3 region is CASSPQAKQETQYF. The CDR3 nucleotides read TGTGCCAGCTCACCACAGGCTAAGCAAGAGACCCAGTACTTC.

This chain joins TRBV30 and TRBJ2-6; TRBD1 aligns across 7 bases. The CDR3 contains 20 residues. The V gene end was trimmed by 2 bases and the J gene end by 2 bases; junction bases not matched to a gene: 18. Looked up from germline, CDR1 is GTSNPN and CDR2 is SVGIG (reference sequence). CDR3 sequence: CAWSSPLGRATGTGANVLTF. The CDR3 nucleotides read TGTGCCTGGAGTAGCCCACTTGGCAGAGCGACAGGGACTGGGGCCAACGTCCTGACTTTC.

The chain couples TRBV4-2 to TRBJ2-1, with 10 positions matching TRBD2. The V gene's germline CDR1 is LGHNA and CDR2 YNFKEQ. V gave up 0 bases and J gave up 7 bases; unmatched junction bases: 12. This CDR3 is built from 18 residues. The DNA of the CDR3 is TGTGCCAGCAGCCAAGAATCGGCGATAGCGGGGGGTTCTAATGAGCAGTTCTTC. Protein sequence: CASSQESAIAGGSNEQFF.

This clone was observed a few times. The V gene is TRBV10-3, the J gene TRBJ1-1, with D perhaps TRBD1 (5 bases). In germline, CDR1 is ENHRY, CDR2 SYGVKD. This CDR3 has 14 amino acids. V dropped 6 bases and J dropped 3 bases, with 14 bases sitting between them. This CDR3 is CAIRPTEPHTEAFF. For the CDR3, the DNA is TGTGCCATCAGGCCGACAGAGCCGCACACTGAAGCTTTCTTT.

This clone was counted once. V and J are TRBV10-3 and TRBJ2-3; 11 nucleotides line up with TRBD2. This CDR3 has 15 residues. V shed 2 bases, J shed 5 bases, and the junction held 3 bases outside the gene matches. Germline loops: CDR1 ENHRY, CDR2 SYGVKD. The chain's CDR3 is CAISETSGSGDTQYF. The CDR3 DNA follows: TGTGCCATCAGTGAGACTAGCGGGAGTGGAGATACGCAGTATTTT.

The chain joins TRBV2 to TRBJ2-5, with D uncertain. The V end was cut by 3 bases, the J end by 7 bases, with 12 bases between. Germline V gene lookup returns CDR1 SNHLY and CDR2 FYNNEI. This CDR3 is built from 13 residues. CDR3 amino acids: CASSEVDLGTQYF. For the CDR3, the DNA is TGTGCCAGCAGTGAGGTAGACCTTGGGACCCAGTACTTC.

This rearrangement joins TRBV27 to TRBJ2-7, with no clear D. This CDR3 has 14 amino acids. The ends were cut back, 0 bases at V and 2 bases at J, with 8 bases in the middle. Germline values: CDR1 MNHEY, CDR2 SMNVEV (reference sequence). The CDR3 reads CASSLSRTAYEQYF. The CDR3 DNA follows: TGTGCCAGCAGTTTATCCCGTACCGCCTACGAGCAGTACTTC.

The chain has TRBV10-3 and TRBJ2-1; TRBD2 agrees at 7 bases. Trimming at V came to 4 bases and at J to 5 bases, leaving 5 bases not matched to a gene. CDR3 length: 14 residues. Germline V gene lookup returns CDR1 ENHRY and CDR2 SYGVKD. The CDR3 DNA follows: TGTGCCATCAGTGGGGCAGGGAGGGACAATGAGCAGTTCTTC. It is translated as CAISGAGRDNEQFF.